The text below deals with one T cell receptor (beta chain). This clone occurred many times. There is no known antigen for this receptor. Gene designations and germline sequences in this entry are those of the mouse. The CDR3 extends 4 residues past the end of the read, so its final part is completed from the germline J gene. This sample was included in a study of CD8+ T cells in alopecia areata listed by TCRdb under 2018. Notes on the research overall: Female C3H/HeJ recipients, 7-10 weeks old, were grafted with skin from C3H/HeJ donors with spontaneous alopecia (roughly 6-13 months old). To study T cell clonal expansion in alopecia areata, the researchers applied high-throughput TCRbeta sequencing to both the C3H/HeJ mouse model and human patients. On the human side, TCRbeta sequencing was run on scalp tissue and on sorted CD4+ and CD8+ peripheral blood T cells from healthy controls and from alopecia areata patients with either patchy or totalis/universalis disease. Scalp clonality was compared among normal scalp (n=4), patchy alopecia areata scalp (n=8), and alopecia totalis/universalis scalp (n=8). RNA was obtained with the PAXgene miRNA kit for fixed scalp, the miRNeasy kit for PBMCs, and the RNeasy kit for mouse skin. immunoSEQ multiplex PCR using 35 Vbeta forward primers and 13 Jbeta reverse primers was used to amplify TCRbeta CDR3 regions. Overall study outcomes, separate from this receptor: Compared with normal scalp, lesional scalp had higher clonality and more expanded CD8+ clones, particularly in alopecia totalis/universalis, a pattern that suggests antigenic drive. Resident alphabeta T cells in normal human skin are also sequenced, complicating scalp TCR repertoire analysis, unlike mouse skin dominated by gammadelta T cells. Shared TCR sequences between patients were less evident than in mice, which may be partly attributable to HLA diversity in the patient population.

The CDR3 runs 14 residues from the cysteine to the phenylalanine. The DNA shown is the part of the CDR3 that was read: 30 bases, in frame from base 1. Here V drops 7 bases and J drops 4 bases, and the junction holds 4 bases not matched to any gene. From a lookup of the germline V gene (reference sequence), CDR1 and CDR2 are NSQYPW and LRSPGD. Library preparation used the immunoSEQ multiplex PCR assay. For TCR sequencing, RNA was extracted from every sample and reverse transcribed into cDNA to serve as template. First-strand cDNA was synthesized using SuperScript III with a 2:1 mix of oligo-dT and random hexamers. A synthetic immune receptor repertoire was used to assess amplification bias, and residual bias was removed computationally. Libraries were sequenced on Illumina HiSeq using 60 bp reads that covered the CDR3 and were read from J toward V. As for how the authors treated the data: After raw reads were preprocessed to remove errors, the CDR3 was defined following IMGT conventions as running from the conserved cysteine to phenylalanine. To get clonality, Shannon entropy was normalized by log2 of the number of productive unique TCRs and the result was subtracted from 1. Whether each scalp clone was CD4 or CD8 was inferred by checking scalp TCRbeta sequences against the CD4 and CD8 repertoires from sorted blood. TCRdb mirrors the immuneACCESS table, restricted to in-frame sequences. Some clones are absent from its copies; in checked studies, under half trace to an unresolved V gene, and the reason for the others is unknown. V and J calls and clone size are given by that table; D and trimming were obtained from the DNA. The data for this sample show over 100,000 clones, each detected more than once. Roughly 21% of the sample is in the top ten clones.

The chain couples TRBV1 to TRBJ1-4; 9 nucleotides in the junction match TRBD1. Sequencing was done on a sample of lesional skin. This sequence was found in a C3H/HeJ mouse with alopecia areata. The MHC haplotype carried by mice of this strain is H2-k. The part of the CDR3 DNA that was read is TGCACCTGCACTGGGGGACAGGGCAACGAA. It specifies CTCTGGQGNE. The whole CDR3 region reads CTCTGGQGNERLFF. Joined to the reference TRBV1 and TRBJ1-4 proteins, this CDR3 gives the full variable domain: VTLLEQNPRWRLVPRGQAVNLRCILKNSQYPWMSWYQQDLQKQLQWLFTLRSPGDKEVKSLPGADYLATRVTDTELRLQVANMSQGRTLYCTCTGGQGNERLFFGHGTKLSVL.